What follows are 20 T cell receptor beta chains derived from one specimen sequenced in a study of T cell responses to AZD1222 COVID-19 vaccine (dated by TCRdb to 2020 to 2023). What the time point label conveys for this sample: baseline before first vaccination. The library was generated by the immunoSEQ multiplex PCR assay. TCRdb retrieved this table from immuneACCESS and kept in-frame rearrangements only. Not all clones are present; in checked studies, unresolved V genes account for under half, and no reason is known for the remainder. A total of 85,000 to 120,000 clones appear in this sample, around 86% of them only once. Of the sample, approximately 5.1% falls within the top ten clones. Sequencing was performed on peripheral blood, taken on day 0 of AZD1222 vaccination. The receptors were gathered from an adult in good health.

This clone showed up just once. Its ends do not fully match the called genes, so a read error is possible. The CDR3 reads CASNPGGTTGTTTF. The CDR3 region has the DNA TGTGCCAGCAACCCAGGCGGGACGACCGGGACCACCACTTTT. The chain combines TRBV28 with TRBJ1-4; perhaps TRBD1 as D (5 bases). Germline V gene lookup returns CDR1 MDHEN and CDR2 SYDVKM. The CDR3 is made up of 14 amino acids.

This sequence joins TRBV6-2 or TRBV6-3 and TRBJ2-6; D gene unclear. The V and J ends lost 5 bases and 0 bases respectively, with 11 bases between them. The CDR3 sequence is 16 residues long. The germline CDR1 and CDR2 sequences are MNHEY and SVGEGT. The CDR3 region is CASSVRLPSGANVLTF. The CDR3 DNA is TGTGCCAGCAGTGTAAGACTGCCCTCTGGGGCCAACGTCCTGACTTTC.

The rearrangement joins TRBV10-3 to TRBJ1-4; D remains ambiguous. The CDR3 spans 16 residues. Germline V gene lookup returns CDR1 ENHRY and CDR2 SYGVKD. V was cut by 6 bases and J by 3 bases, with 17 bases left in between. The CDR3 DNA reads as TGTGCCATCAGCGCTTCTTCACCGGGCTCTAATGAAAAACTGTTTTTT. It specifies CAISASSPGSNEKLFF.

This chain uses TRBV7-3 with TRBJ2-3; D may be TRBD2 (6 bases). CDR1 and CDR2 from the germline V gene are SGHTA and FQGTGA. The length of the CDR3 is 12 residues. Trimming removed 5 bases from V and 8 bases from J, with 11 bases in between. The DNA for the CDR3 is TGTGCCAGCAGCGCCACCGGGGGTACGCAGTATTTT. Encoded protein: CASSATGGTQYF.

This chain uses TRBV27 with TRBJ2-1; D possibly corresponds to TRBD2 (6 bases). Germline CDR1 is MNHEY and CDR2 is SMNVEV (reference sequence). The length of the CDR3 is 16 residues. V was cut by 7 bases and J by 1 base, with 17 bases left in between. CDR3 nucleotides: TGTGCCAGCACCTCCTGGGCTAGCGAGTCCTACAATGAGCAGTTCTTC. Protein product: CASTSWASESYNEQFF.

The chain combines TRBV18 with TRBJ1-1; D not resolved. The CDR3 totals 13 residues. V was pared by 8 bases and J by 1 base, with 11 bases between. CDR1 and CDR2 (germline): KGHSH, LQKENI. CDR3 in amino acids: CASQITENTEAFF. The DNA for the CDR3 is TGTGCCAGCCAAATAACAGAGAACACTGAAGCTTTCTTT.

The chain employs TRBV6-2 or TRBV6-3 and TRBJ2-5; D ambiguous. V gave up 2 bases and J gave up 1 base, with 14 bases separating them. Germline V gene lookup returns CDR1 MNHEY and CDR2 SVGEGT. The CDR3 loop spans 16 amino acids. CDR3 loop: CASSYHKAAFQETQYF. In nucleotides, the CDR3 is TGTGCCAGCAGTTACCATAAGGCGGCCTTCCAAGAGACCCAGTACTTC.

The CDR3 is CASSSNPSSYNEQFF. In DNA form, the CDR3 reads TGTGCCAGCAGCTCAAACCCGAGCTCCTACAATGAGCAGTTCTTC. The chain couples TRBV11-2 to TRBJ2-1; D is ambiguous. CDR3 length: 15 residues. V was shortened by 4 bases and J by 0 bases, with 10 bases between the two germline ends. The germline CDR1 and CDR2 sequences are SGHAT and FQNNGV. Using reference TRBV11-2 and TRBJ2-1 for the parts outside the CDR3, the full variable domain is EAGVAQSPRYKIIEKRQSVAFWCNPISGHATLYWYQQILGQGPKLLIQFQNNGVVDDSQLPKDRFSAERLKGVDSTLKIQPAKLEDSAVYLCASSSNPSSYNEQFFGPGTRLTVL.

The genes are TRBV3-1 (or the pseudogene TRBV3-2) and TRBJ1-3, with D hard to call. Trimming pared 8 bases from V and 4 bases from J, leaving 12 bases between. This CDR3 contains 13 residues. Germline V gene lookup returns CDR1 LGHDT and CDR2 YNNKEL (reference sequence). Here the CDR3 DNA reads TGTGCCAGCCGGCTAGGAGGCGGAAACACCATATATTTT. It codes for CASRLGGGNTIYF.

This clone is a singleton in its sample. The rearrangement joins TRBV12-3 or TRBV12-4 to TRBJ1-2; D is unresolved. V gave up 6 bases and J gave up 0 bases, with 8 bases separating them. The CDR3 spans 13 residues. CDR3 in DNA: TGTGCCAGCAGGCAGATGACTAACTATGGCTACACCTTC. Encoded protein: CASRQMTNYGYTF.

The genes are TRBV7-8 and TRBJ2-1; D is perhaps TRBD1 or TRBD2 (5 bases each). The CDR3 is 14 residues long. Trimming shortened V by 1 base and J by 6 bases, and 10 bases separated the two germline ends. CDR1 and CDR2 (germline): SGHVS, FQNEAQ. In DNA, the CDR3 is TGTGCCAGCAGCTTAGTGGGGACCATCAATGAGCAGTTCTTC. Translated: CASSLVGTINEQFF.

CDR3: CASSQVASPLHF. CDR3 bases: TGTGCCAGCAGCCAAGTGGCTTCACCCCTCCACTTT. The chain couples TRBV3-1 (or the pseudogene TRBV3-2) to TRBJ1-6; D is unresolved. The CDR3 loop spans 12 amino acids. CDR1 LGHDT and CDR2 YNNKEL come from the germline V gene (reference sequence). Trimming shortened V by 1 base and J by 9 bases, and 4 bases separated the two germline ends.

The chain links TRBV3-1 (or the pseudogene TRBV3-2) to TRBJ2-1; TRBD1 matches 9 bases. V was clipped by 2 bases and J by 8 bases; unmatched bases: 13. This CDR3 region has 17 residues. CDR1 and CDR2 from the germline V gene are LGHDT and YNNKEL (reference sequence). CDR3 DNA sequence: TGTGCCAGCAGCCAAAGTGGGACAGGGTTCTTAGGGGATGAGCAGTTCTTC. The encoded protein is CASSQSGTGFLGDEQFF.

A remark on this clone: Different DNA sequences within this sample yield the same CDR3. This chain links TRBV28 with TRBJ1-1, with D uncertain. The CDR3 has 12 residues. V was shortened by 2 bases and J by 2 bases, with 3 bases between the two germline ends. Looked up from germline, CDR1 is MDHEN and CDR2 is SYDVKM. The CDR3 here is CASSLLNTEAFF. CDR3 coding DNA: TGTGCCAGCAGTTTACTCAACACTGAAGCTTTCTTT. The whole variable domain, filled in from reference TRBV28 and TRBJ1-1, reads DVKVTQSSRYLVKRTGEKVFLECVQDMDHENMFWYRQDPGLGLRLIYFSYDVKMKEKGDIPEGYSVSREKKERFSLILESASTNQTSMYLCASSLLNTEAFFGQGTRLTVV.

The rearrangement links TRBV5-1 to TRBJ1-1, with D possibly being TRBD1 (5 bases). The ends were cut back, 0 bases at V and 0 bases at J, with 9 bases in the middle. CDR1 and CDR2 from the germline V gene are SGHRS and YFSETQ. The CDR3 contains 15 residues. DNA of the CDR3: TGCGCCAGCAGCTTGGAGCAGGGACTGAACACTGAAGCTTTCTTT. Protein: CASSLEQGLNTEAFF.

The V gene is TRBV27, the J gene TRBJ2-7, with D perhaps matching TRBD1 or TRBD2 (5 bases each). CDR1 is MNHEY and CDR2 is SMNVEV in the germline V gene (reference sequence). There are 14 residues in the CDR3. The germline V and J ends were trimmed by 3 bases and 4 bases, with 13 bases remaining between them. The CDR3 loop is CASSFPGRTYEQYF. CDR3 nucleotides: TGTGCCAGCAGTTTTCCAGGGAGAACGTACGAGCAGTACTTC.

The CDR3 region is CASSKDRMPGLAGSRGTDTQYF. Here the CDR3 DNA reads TGTGCCAGCAGTAAAGACAGGATGCCGGGACTAGCGGGTAGTCGGGGCACAGATACGCAGTATTTT. The V call is TRBV7-8, the J call TRBJ2-3, with TRBD2 identical over 12 bases. This CDR3 has 22 amino acids. Trimming cost V 6 bases and J 1 base; bases outside gene matches: 23. CDR1 SGHVS and CDR2 FQNEAQ come from the germline V gene.

This clone was picked up a small number of times. This sequence joins TRBV7-9 and TRBJ2-1; 8 positions match TRBD1. Looked up from germline, CDR1 is SEHNR and CDR2 is FQNEAQ (reference sequence). This CDR3 is built from 14 residues. Trimming cost V 1 base and J 5 bases; bases outside gene matches: 1. The CDR3 reads CASSLDRGNNEQFF. Here the CDR3 DNA reads TGTGCCAGCAGCTTAGACAGGGGGAACAATGAGCAGTTCTTC.

The chain employs TRBV6-5 and TRBJ2-1; D is undetermined. In germline, CDR1 is MNHEY, CDR2 SVGAGI. The CDR3 totals 12 residues. Trimming stripped 2 bases from V and 8 bases from J, with 7 bases between. DNA of the CDR3: TGTGCCAGCAGTTACGGGTCGGATGAGCAGTTCTTC. Translating gives CASSYGSDEQFF.

The chain combines TRBV3-1 (or the pseudogene TRBV3-2) with TRBJ1-2, with 10 positions matching TRBD1. The CDR3 totals 15 residues. The V gene end was trimmed by 5 bases and the J gene end by 5 bases; junction bases not matched to a gene: 8. Germline loops: CDR1 LGHDT, CDR2 YNNKEL (reference sequence). CDR3 amino acids: CASSYRDRGLYGYTF. CDR3 nucleotides: TGTGCCAGCAGCTACCGGGACAGGGGCCTTTATGGCTACACCTTC.